Listed below are T cell receptor beta chains from one sample, sequenced in a study of radiotherapy plus CTLA-4 blockade in lung cancer. The method was immunoSEQ multiplex PCR; TCRdb's version includes in-frame clones alone and lacks a portion of them. Here the sample spans 120,000 or so clones, 85% to 90% being singletons. Sequences were derived from peripheral blood, sampled from a patient treated with radiotherapy plus ipilimumab. The receptors derive from a human donor with non-small cell lung cancer that progressed on radiotherapy plus ipilimumab. CDR3s include the opening cysteine and the closing phenylalanine or tryptophan. The order of the fields is D gene, J gene, V gene, clone size, CDR3 protein, CDR3 DNA. A D gene is named only where the DNA matches it firmly. Clone size is shown for a subset of rows, as once, few, many or a class of expanded clone.

. | TRBJ2-7 | TRBV7-2 | . | CASSPRGLSYEQYF | TGTGCCAGCAGCCCCCGGGGGCTGTCCTACGAGCAGTACTTC
. | TRBJ1-1 | TRBV2 | . | CASSDRTPQNTEAFF | TGTGCCAGCAGTGATCGGACACCTCAGAACACTGAAGCTTTCTTT
. | TRBJ1-2 | TRBV5-1 | . | CASSLGGGDGYTF | TGCGCCAGCAGCTTGGGAGGAGGGGACGGCTACACCTTC
TRBD2 | TRBJ2-3 | TRBV5-1 | . | CASRASGHTDTQYF | TGCGCCAGCAGGGCTAGCGGGCACACAGATACGCAGTATTTT
. | TRBJ1-4 | TRBV7-9 | . | CASSRVATNEKLFF | TGTGCCAGCAGCCGAGTTGCAACTAATGAAAAACTGTTTTTT
TRBD1 | TRBJ1-2 | TRBV5-1 | . | CASSLGDRIGYTF | TGCGCCAGCAGCCTGGGGGACAGAATCGGCTACACCTTC
TRBD1 | TRBJ1-2 | TRBV7-9 | once | CASSFQGAYGYTF | TGTGCCAGCAGCTTCCAGGGGGCCTATGGCTACACCTTC
. | TRBJ1-3 | TRBV7-9 | . | CASSLDGAGNTIYF | TGTGCCAGCAGCTTAGACGGGGCTGGAAACACCATATATTTT
TRBD1 | TRBJ2-4 | TRBV5-1 | . | CASSLGYTGDIQYF | TGCGCCAGCAGCTTGGGATATACAGGGGACATTCAGTACTTC
. | TRBJ1-1 | TRBV6-6 | . | CASSYLQGTSEAFF | TGTGCCAGCAGTTACCTCCAGGGAACCAGTGAAGCTTTCTTT
. | TRBJ1-1 | TRBV19 | . | CASTTGSTEAFF | TGTGCCAGTACTACAGGTTCCACTGAAGCTTTCTTT
. | TRBJ2-1 | TRBV15 | . | CATSLGYNEQFF | TGTGCCACCAGTCTGGGGTACAATGAGCAGTTCTTC
. | TRBJ2-1 | TRBV13 | . | CASSLDSTRFEQFF | TGTGCCAGCAGCCTTGACAGCACTAGGTTTGAGCAGTTCTTC
. | TRBJ2-1 | TRBV18 | . | CASSPGLYNEQFF | TGTGCCAGCTCACCGGGGTTATACAATGAGCAGTTCTTC
. | TRBJ2-5 | TRBV27 | . | CASSLSPRGQETQYF | TGTGCCAGCAGTTTATCCCCCAGGGGACAAGAGACCCAGTACTTC
. | TRBJ2-2 | TRBV7-9 | . | CASSFLGTNTGELFF | TGTGCCAGCAGCTTCTTGGGCACTAACACCGGGGAGCTGTTTTTT
. | TRBJ2-3 | TRBV11-2 | . | CASSLGGGVSTDTQYF | TGTGCCAGCAGCTTAGGTGGGGGAGTGAGCACAGATACGCAGTATTTT
. | TRBJ1-3 | TRBV6-6 | . | CASELAFRKGTIYF | TGTGCCAGCGAACTGGCTTTTCGTAAGGGCACCATATATTTT